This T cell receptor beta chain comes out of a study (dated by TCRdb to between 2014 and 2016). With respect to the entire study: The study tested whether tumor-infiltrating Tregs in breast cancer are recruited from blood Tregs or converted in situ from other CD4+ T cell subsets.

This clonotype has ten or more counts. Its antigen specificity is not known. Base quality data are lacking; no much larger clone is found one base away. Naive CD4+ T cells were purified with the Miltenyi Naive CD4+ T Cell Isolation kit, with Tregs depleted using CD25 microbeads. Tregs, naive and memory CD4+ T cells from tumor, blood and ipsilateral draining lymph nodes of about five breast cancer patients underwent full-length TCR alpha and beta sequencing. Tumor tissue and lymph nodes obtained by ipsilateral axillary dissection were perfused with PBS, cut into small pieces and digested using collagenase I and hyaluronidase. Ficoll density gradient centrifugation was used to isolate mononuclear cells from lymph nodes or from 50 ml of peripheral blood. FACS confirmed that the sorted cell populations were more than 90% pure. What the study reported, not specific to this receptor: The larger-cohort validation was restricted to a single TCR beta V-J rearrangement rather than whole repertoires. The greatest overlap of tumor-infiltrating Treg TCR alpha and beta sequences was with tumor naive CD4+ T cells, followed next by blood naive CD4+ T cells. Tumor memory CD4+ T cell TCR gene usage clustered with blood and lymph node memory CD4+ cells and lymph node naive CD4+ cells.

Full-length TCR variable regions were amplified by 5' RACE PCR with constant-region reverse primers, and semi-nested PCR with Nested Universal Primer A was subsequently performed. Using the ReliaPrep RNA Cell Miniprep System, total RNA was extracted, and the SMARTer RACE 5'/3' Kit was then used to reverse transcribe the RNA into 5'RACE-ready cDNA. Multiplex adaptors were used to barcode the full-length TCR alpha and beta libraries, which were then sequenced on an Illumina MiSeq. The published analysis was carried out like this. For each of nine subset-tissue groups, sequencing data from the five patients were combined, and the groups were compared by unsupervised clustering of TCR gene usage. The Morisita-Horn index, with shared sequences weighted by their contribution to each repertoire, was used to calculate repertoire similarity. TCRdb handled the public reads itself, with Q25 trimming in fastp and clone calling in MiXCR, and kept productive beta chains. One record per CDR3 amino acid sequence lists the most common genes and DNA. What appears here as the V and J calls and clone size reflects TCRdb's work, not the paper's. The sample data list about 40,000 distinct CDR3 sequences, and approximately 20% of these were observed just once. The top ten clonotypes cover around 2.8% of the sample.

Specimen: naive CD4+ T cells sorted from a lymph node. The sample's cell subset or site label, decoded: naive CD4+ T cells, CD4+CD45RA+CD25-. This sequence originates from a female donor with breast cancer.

DNA sequence: TGCGCCAGCAGCTTGGACCCCGGGGGTCGGGAGCAGTTCTTC. It translates to CASSLDPGGREQFF. The chain is made from TRBV5-1 and TRBJ2-1; matching of 6 bases hints at TRBD2 as the D gene. V lost 0 bases and J lost 10 bases; the stretch between them is 14 bases long. From the germline V gene, CDR1 is SGHRS and CDR2 is YFSETQ. Including cysteine and phenylalanine, the CDR3 has 14 amino acids. Just the 42-base CDR3 DNA is kept, in frame starting at base 1.